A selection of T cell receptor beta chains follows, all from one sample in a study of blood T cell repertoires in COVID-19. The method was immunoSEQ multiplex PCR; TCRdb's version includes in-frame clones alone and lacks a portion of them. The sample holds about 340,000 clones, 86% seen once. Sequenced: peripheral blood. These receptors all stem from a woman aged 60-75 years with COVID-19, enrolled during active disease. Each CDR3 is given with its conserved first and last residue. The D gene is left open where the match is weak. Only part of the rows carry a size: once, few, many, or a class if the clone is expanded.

DNA: TGTGCCAGCAGCCAACCCGACAGGGTCGAGTTCACTGAAGCTTTCTTT; CDR3: CASSQPDRVEFTEAFF; V: TRBV7-6; D: TRBD1; size: once; J: TRBJ1-1
DNA: TGTGCCAGCAGCCCACGGGGACTACAATCACCTTTTACAGAGACCCAGTACTTC; CDR3: CASSPRGLQSPFTETQYF; V: TRBV7-2; D: TRBD2; size: once; J: TRBJ2-5
DNA: TGTGCCAGCAGCGCCCGGGGGGCGATCGGAGGGACCGGGGAGCTGTTTTTT; CDR3: CASSARGAIGGTGELFF; V: TRBV7-9; D: NA; size: NA; J: TRBJ2-2
DNA: TGTGCCAGTAGAAGGGGGACAAAGGCTTTCTTT; CDR3: CASRRGTKAFF; V: TRBV19; D: NA; size: NA; J: TRBJ1-1
DNA: TGTGCCAGCAGCCTTGGGACAGAGGAGACCCAGTACTTC; CDR3: CASSLGTEETQYF; V: TRBV5-4; D: TRBD1; size: NA; J: TRBJ2-5
DNA: TGTGCCAGCTTGCCACTCCCGACAGATACGCAGTATTTT; CDR3: CASLPLPTDTQYF; V: TRBV5-4; D: NA; size: NA; J: TRBJ2-3
DNA: TGTGCCAGCAGTTTCGGGGATAGTGGCTACACCTTC; CDR3: CASSFGDSGYTF; V: TRBV12-3/TRBV12-4; D: NA; size: NA; J: TRBJ1-2
DNA: TGTGCCAGCAGCTTCGGGGGGGCCCTTGGGGATACGCAGTATTTT; CDR3: CASSFGGALGDTQYF; V: TRBV5-4; D: TRBD2; size: NA; J: TRBJ2-3
DNA: TGTGCCAGTACCCGGACAGCGGTGAACACTGAAGCTTTCTTT; CDR3: CASTRTAVNTEAFF; V: TRBV19; D: NA; size: once; J: TRBJ1-1
DNA: TGTGCCTGGAGTGTAACCCCCCACGACAGTGAGCAGTTCTTC; CDR3: CAWSVTPHDSEQFF; V: TRBV30; D: NA; size: NA; J: TRBJ2-1
DNA: TGTGCCAGCAGCCTAAGCCCGGGGGGGCAGTTCTTC; CDR3: CASSLSPGGQFF; V: TRBV12-3/TRBV12-4; D: TRBD2; size: NA; J: TRBJ2-1
DNA: TGTGCCATCAGTGAGTCGCAGGGGACCTATGAAAAACTGTTTTTT; CDR3: CAISESQGTYEKLFF; V: TRBV10-3; D: NA; size: once; J: TRBJ1-4
DNA: TGTGCCAGCAGTTTAGACAGCCGCACCTACGAGCAGTACTTC; CDR3: CASSLDSRTYEQYF; V: TRBV27; D: NA; size: few; J: TRBJ2-7
DNA: TGCAGCGTTGAATCCAATGGCAGCCAAAGAGGGAATCATGGCAATCAGCCCCAGCATTTT; CDR3: CSVESNGSQRGNHGNQPQHF; V: TRBV29-1; D: NA; size: NA; J: TRBJ1-5
DNA: TGTGCCAGCAGCTCATCGGGGACAGGGGGCGCCAAAAACATTCAGTACTTC; CDR3: CASSSSGTGGAKNIQYF; V: TRBV9; D: TRBD1; size: NA; J: TRBJ2-4
DNA: TGTGCCAGCTCAGCGACAGGGCTTTCCTACAATGAGCAGTTCTTC; CDR3: CASSATGLSYNEQFF; V: TRBV18; D: TRBD1; size: once; J: TRBJ2-1
DNA: TGTGCCAGCAGCTTGCACCAGGGGGCGGATGAGCAGTTCTTC; CDR3: CASSLHQGADEQFF; V: TRBV7-3; D: TRBD1; size: few; J: TRBJ2-1
DNA: TGTGCCAGCAGCTTCCAGTTTGGCGGGGGCTACAATGAGCAGTTCTTC; CDR3: CASSFQFGGGYNEQFF; V: TRBV11-3; D: TRBD2; size: NA; J: TRBJ2-1
DNA: TGTGCCAGCAGGGCGGCCGATGGGGAAAAACTGTTTTTT; CDR3: CASRAADGEKLFF; V: TRBV15; D: NA; size: NA; J: TRBJ1-4
DNA: TGTGCCAGCAGCTTCTCTTCGCGTGAGCAGTACTTC; CDR3: CASSFSSREQYF; V: TRBV11-1; D: NA; size: NA; J: TRBJ2-7
DNA: TGCGCCAGCAGCTGGGAGGGCGCGGGCTACACCTTC; CDR3: CASSWEGAGYTF; V: TRBV5-1; D: NA; size: NA; J: TRBJ1-2
DNA: TGTGCCACCAGCAGATGGCCGCGGGGGCGATACAATGAGCAGTTCTTC; CDR3: CATSRWPRGRYNEQFF; V: TRBV15; D: NA; size: once; J: TRBJ2-1
DNA: TGTGCCAGCAGTCAGGGGGGAGCAACTAATGAAAAACTGTTTTTT; CDR3: CASSQGGATNEKLFF; V: TRBV6-5; D: TRBD1; size: few; J: TRBJ1-4
DNA: TGTGCCAGCAGTTACTCGATCGTGGTACTGGAGACCCAGTACTTC; CDR3: CASSYSIVVLETQYF; V: TRBV6-5; D: NA; size: NA; J: TRBJ2-5
DNA: TGCGCCAGCAGCAAATTTTTTAGCGGGGGGGCCGAGAAAGATACGCAGTATTTT; CDR3: CASSKFFSGGAEKDTQYF; V: TRBV5-1; D: TRBD2; size: NA; J: TRBJ2-3
DNA: TGTGCCAGCAGCTTGGCCGGTGACGAGCAGTACTTC; CDR3: CASSLAGDEQYF; V: TRBV5-6; D: NA; size: NA; J: TRBJ2-7
DNA: TGTGCTAGTGGTTTGGTAATGGGGATAGCGGGGGGTCCCTCCTACGAGCAGTACTTC; CDR3: CASGLVMGIAGGPSYEQYF; V: TRBV12-5; D: TRBD2; size: NA; J: TRBJ2-7
DNA: TGTGCCAGCAGCGTAGAGGGGACAGCCTACAATGAGCAGTTCTTC; CDR3: CASSVEGTAYNEQFF; V: TRBV9; D: TRBD1; size: NA; J: TRBJ2-1
DNA: TGTGCCAGCAGTTACGGACTAGCGGGGGGTCTAGATACGCAGTATTTT; CDR3: CASSYGLAGGLDTQYF; V: TRBV6-6; D: TRBD2; size: NA; J: TRBJ2-3
DNA: TGCGCCAGCAGTGACGGCAGGGGGCAAAAGCAGTACTTC; CDR3: CASSDGRGQKQYF; V: TRBV10-1; D: TRBD1; size: NA; J: TRBJ2-7
DNA: TGTGCCAGCAGCCAAGAACAATCCCTCTTCTGGGGCTACACCTTC; CDR3: CASSQEQSLFWGYTF; V: TRBV3-1/TRBV3-2; D: NA; size: NA; J: TRBJ1-2
DNA: TGTGCCAGTAGTATAGCGGGACAGGGCAATCAGCCCCAGCATTTT; CDR3: CASSIAGQGNQPQHF; V: TRBV19; D: TRBD1; size: NA; J: TRBJ1-5
DNA: TGTGCCAGCTCCCCAGGGACAGGTTGGAATGGCTACACCTTC; CDR3: CASSPGTGWNGYTF; V: TRBV18; D: TRBD1; size: NA; J: TRBJ1-2
DNA: TGTGCCAGCAGTGAAAGGTTCGGTACGGGGTTCAGCTATGGCTACACCTTC; CDR3: CASSERFGTGFSYGYTF; V: TRBV6-1; D: NA; size: NA; J: TRBJ1-2
DNA: TGTGCCACCTCCCCGAGGGCCCCTAGCTATGGCTACACCTTC; CDR3: CATSPRAPSYGYTF; V: TRBV6-5; D: NA; size: few; J: TRBJ1-2
DNA: TGTGCCAGCTTCCAGGGGGCGCGGAACACTGAAGCTTTCTTT; CDR3: CASFQGARNTEAFF; V: TRBV27; D: TRBD1; size: NA; J: TRBJ1-1
DNA: TGTGCCACCAGTGATCCCGGGACAGTGCAGTATTTT; CDR3: CATSDPGTVQYF; V: TRBV24-1; D: TRBD1; size: NA; J: TRBJ2-3
DNA: TGCGCCACCTCGATGATGGGGGCGGGCGGGGAGCTGTTTTTT; CDR3: CATSMMGAGGELFF; V: TRBV5-1; D: NA; size: once; J: TRBJ2-2
DNA: TGTGCCAGTAGTCCGGGGAAAAACACTGAAGCTTTCTTT; CDR3: CASSPGKNTEAFF; V: TRBV19; D: NA; size: few; J: TRBJ1-1
DNA: TGTGCCAGCAGTTTCTTACCTACCCAGGATGGCTACACCTTC; CDR3: CASSFLPTQDGYTF; V: TRBV27; D: NA; size: NA; J: TRBJ1-2
DNA: TGTGCCACCAGCAGAGATCTGGGGGGGAGCTCCTACGAGCAGTACTTC; CDR3: CATSRDLGGSSYEQYF; V: TRBV15; D: TRBD2; size: NA; J: TRBJ2-7
DNA: TGTGCCAGCAGCTTAGAGGCAGGGGCTCAGCCCCAGCATTTT; CDR3: CASSLEAGAQPQHF; V: TRBV7-8; D: NA; size: NA; J: TRBJ1-5
DNA: TGTGCCAGCAGCCCCTACAGCACAGATACGCAGTATTTT; CDR3: CASSPYSTDTQYF; V: TRBV7-3; D: NA; size: once; J: TRBJ2-3
DNA: TGTGCCAGCAGCCGATGGGACAGGGTGAACACTGAAGCTTTCTTT; CDR3: CASSRWDRVNTEAFF; V: TRBV7-3; D: TRBD1; size: NA; J: TRBJ1-1
DNA: TGTGCCAGCACCGTGATCGGTTTTGGGGAGCTGTTTTTT; CDR3: CASTVIGFGELFF; V: TRBV6-6; D: NA; size: once; J: TRBJ2-2
DNA: TGTGCCACGACCGGGACAGTCCATGGCTACACCTTC; CDR3: CATTGTVHGYTF; V: TRBV28; D: TRBD1; size: NA; J: TRBJ1-2
DNA: TGTGCCAGCAGCCATGGGACTAGCGGGGGGACCCTCTCCTACAATGAGCAGTTCTTC; CDR3: CASSHGTSGGTLSYNEQFF; V: TRBV5-4; D: TRBD2; size: NA; J: TRBJ2-1
DNA: TGCAGCGTTGACGTGAGCTCTGGAAACACCATATATTTT; CDR3: CSVDVSSGNTIYF; V: TRBV29-1; D: NA; size: few; J: TRBJ1-3
DNA: TGTGCCAGCAGCTTAAACAGGGAATATGGCTACACCTTC; CDR3: CASSLNREYGYTF; V: TRBV7-3; D: NA; size: NA; J: TRBJ1-2
DNA: TGTGCCAGTAAGGGACAGGGCACAGATACGCAGTATTTT; CDR3: CASKGQGTDTQYF; V: TRBV19; D: TRBD1; size: NA; J: TRBJ2-3
DNA: TGTGCCTGGAGTACCCCAATATGGGACAGGGGAACAACTAATGAAAAACTGTTTTTT; CDR3: CAWSTPIWDRGTTNEKLFF; V: TRBV30; D: TRBD1; size: NA; J: TRBJ1-4
DNA: TGTGCCAGTAGTCCGCGGTGGGCAGGGGATAATTCACCCCTCCACTTT; CDR3: CASSPRWAGDNSPLHF; V: TRBV19; D: NA; size: NA; J: TRBJ1-6
DNA: TGTGCTAGTGGTTTGGTTGACAGGGTCAATCAGCCCCAGCATTTT; CDR3: CASGLVDRVNQPQHF; V: TRBV12-5; D: TRBD1; size: NA; J: TRBJ1-5
DNA: TGTGCCAGCAGCAAGACAGGGACCTTAGGCTATGGCTACACCTTC; CDR3: CASSKTGTLGYGYTF; V: TRBV7-9; D: TRBD1; size: NA; J: TRBJ1-2
DNA: TGCGCCAGCAGCCAAACGTCCCTAGCGGGGGGAAGGGATGAGCAGTTCTTC; CDR3: CASSQTSLAGGRDEQFF; V: TRBV5-1; D: TRBD2; size: NA; J: TRBJ2-1